This entry is about one T cell receptor (beta chain). Its antigen is not known. This sample was included in a study of cytomegalovirus exposure and HLA in healthy donors. Study results and limitations: The analysis excluded some indistinguishable V segments, including TRBV6-2 and TRBV6-3. Researchers reported in a later analysis that a missense DCLRE1C variant was tied to TCR beta V- and J-gene trimming. In most subjects, TCR beta sequences reportedly gave accurate predictions of HLA-A and HLA-B alleles.

V shed 9 bases, J shed 4 bases, and the junction held 7 bases outside the gene matches. CDR1 is SNHLY, CDR2 FYNNEI, per germline. CDR3 length: 14 residues. Amplification used 60 Vbeta primers and 13 Jbeta primers. Per the original methods: Roughly 80 million unique TCR beta chains, 10 million to 14 million shared, were counted in a later analysis. Sequenced by immunoSEQ multiplex PCR; TCRdb stores in-frame clones only, minus some. The D gene and trimming were derived from the DNA, and the V and J assignments and clone size from that table. The data show approximately 120,000 clones, approximately 80% seen once.

This chain uses TRBV2 with TRBJ2-5; 11 nucleotides agree with TRBD2. This receptor was obtained from a man aged 45-65 years in good health and CMV-seronegative. The sample taken for sequencing was PBMCs. CDR3 DNA sequence: TGTGCCAGAACCAAGACTAGCGGGACAGAGACCCAGTACTTC. Translating it yields CARTKTSGTETQYF.